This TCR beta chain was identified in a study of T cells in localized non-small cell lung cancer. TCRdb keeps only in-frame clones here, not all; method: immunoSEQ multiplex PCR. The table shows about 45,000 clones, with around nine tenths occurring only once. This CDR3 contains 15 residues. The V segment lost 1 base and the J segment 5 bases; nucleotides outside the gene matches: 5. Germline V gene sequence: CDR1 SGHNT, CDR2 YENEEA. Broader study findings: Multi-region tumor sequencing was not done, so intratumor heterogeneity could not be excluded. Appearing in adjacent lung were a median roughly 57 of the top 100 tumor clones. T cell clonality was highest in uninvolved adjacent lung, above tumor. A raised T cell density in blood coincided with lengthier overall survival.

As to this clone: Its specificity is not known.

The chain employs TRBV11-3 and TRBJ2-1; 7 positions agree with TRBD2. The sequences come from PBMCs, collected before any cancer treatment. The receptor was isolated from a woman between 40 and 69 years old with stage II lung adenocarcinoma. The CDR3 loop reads CASSLGGGVDNEQFF. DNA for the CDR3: TGTGCCAGCAGCTTAGGCGGGGGAGTCGACAATGAGCAGTTCTTC.